Given below is one TCR beta chain in context. The repertoire was sequenced with immunoSEQ multiplex PCR; TCRdb's copy has only in-frame clones and lacks some. Of some 74,000 clones in the sample, approximately 87% are singletons; the top ten hold roughly 0.98%. V lost 0 bases and J lost 4, with 4 bases in between. From germline, CDR1 is SGHAT and CDR2 FQNNGV. CDR3 size: 13 residues. This specimen comes from a study of OX40 agonist ivuxolimab in advanced cancers. Background on the study: Therapy given before enrollment (anti-PD-1, anti-PD-L1 or anti-CTLA-4) was allowed, and over 35% had some.

Prior autoimmune disease or systemic immunosuppression barred patients. The chain links TRBV11-2 to TRBJ1-5; D gene uncertain. The specimen was CD4+ or CD8+ T cells sorted from blood, collected in a trial of the OX40 agonist ivuxolimab. The receptor was isolated from an adult with an advanced solid tumor such as melanoma, head and neck, liver or kidney cancer. CDR3 nucleotide sequence: TGTGCCAGCAGCTTAGAGACTAATCAGCCCCAGCATTTT. Encoded protein: CASSLETNQPQHF. The full variable domain, completed using reference TRBV11-2 and TRBJ1-5, is EAGVAQSPRYKIIEKRQSVAFWCNPISGHATLYWYQQILGQGPKLLIQFQNNGVVDDSQLPKDRFSAERLKGVDSTLKIQPAKLEDSAVYLCASSLETNQPQHFGDGTRLSIL.